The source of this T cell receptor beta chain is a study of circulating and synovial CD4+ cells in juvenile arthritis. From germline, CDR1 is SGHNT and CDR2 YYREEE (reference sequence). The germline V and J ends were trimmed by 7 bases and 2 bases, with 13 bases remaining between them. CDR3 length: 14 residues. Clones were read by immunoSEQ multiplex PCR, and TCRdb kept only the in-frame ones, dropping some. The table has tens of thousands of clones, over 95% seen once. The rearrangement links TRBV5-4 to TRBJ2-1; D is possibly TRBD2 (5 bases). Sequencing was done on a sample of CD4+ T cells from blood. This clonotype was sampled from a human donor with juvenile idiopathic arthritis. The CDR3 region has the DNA TGTGCCAGCCAGACTACCCCAGCCTACAATGAGCAGTTCTTC. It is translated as CASQTTPAYNEQFF.